Listed here are 7 T cell receptor beta chains from one sample, sequenced in a study of Graves' ophthalmopathy and Graves' hyperthyroidism. Amplified TCR beta CDR3 regions were obtained using RNA transcripts as template. Amplification began with first-round RT-PCR using HTBI primers, then second-round multiplex PCR was performed. Each CDR3 protein gets one entry after TCRdb re-called the multiplex PCR reads with MiXCR. The sample holds about 740,000 distinct CDR3 sequences, roughly 41% seen once. The sample comprised peripheral blood. The source is an adult man with Graves' ophthalmopathy.

This clonotype was seen at least ten times. The chain uses TRBV12-3 or TRBV12-4 and TRBJ1-2; D remains ambiguous. The CDR3 contains 12 residues. The germline V and J ends were trimmed by 5 bases and 3 bases, with 7 bases remaining between them. In DNA, the CDR3 is TGTGCCAGCAGTCCGACACACTATGGCTACACCTTC. This gives the protein CASSPTHYGYTF.

This clonotype was recorded a few times. The gene calls are TRBV7-9 and TRBJ1-4; D is unclear. V was shortened by 5 bases and J by 7 bases, with 14 bases between the two germline ends. CDR1 is SEHNR and CDR2 is FQNEAQ in the germline V gene (reference sequence). The CDR3 covers 14 residues. CDR3 DNA: TGTGCCAGCAGCCAGGCGGTAACTCGTGAAAAACTGTTTTTT. This codes for CASSQAVTREKLFF.

The chain joins TRBV20-1 to TRBJ1-1, with D possibly being TRBD1 (6 bases). CDR3 length: 15 residues. CDR1 and CDR2 from the germline V gene are DFQATT and SNEGSKA (reference sequence). CDR3 bases: TGCAGCACTGTAGGGGGGCCACGACTGAACACTGAAGCTTTCTTT. The encoded protein is CSTVGGPRLNTEAFF.

The V call is TRBV10-1, the J call TRBJ2-2; D gene unclear. The CDR3 length is 16 residues. Germline V gene lookup returns CDR1 WNHNN and CDR2 SYGVQD (reference sequence). Trimming took off 0 bases at V and 0 bases at J, with 8 bases between the two ends. CDR3 nucleotides: TGCGCCAGCAGTGAGTCGCACAACGCGAACACCGGGGAGCTGTTTTTT. This sequence encodes CASSESHNANTGELFF.

This clonotype appeared a few times. The chain has TRBV7-9 and TRBJ2-5; tentatively, D is TRBD2 (7 bases). The ends were cut back, 4 bases at V and 5 bases at J, with 20 bases in the middle. This CDR3 has 16 residues. Per the germline V gene, CDR1 is SEHNR and CDR2 is FQNEAQ (reference sequence). The CDR3 DNA reads TGTGCCAGCAGCTCCTCCCAGCGGGACATGGGGGAGACCCAGTACTTC. It is translated as CASSSSQRDMGETQYF.

Remarks on this clonotype: The junction shows a germline mismatch at one end, possibly a read error. V usage is TRBV11-3 and J usage is TRBJ1-2; TRBD1 might be the D (6 bases). Per germline, CDR1 SGHNT and CDR2 YENEEA. The CDR3 loop spans 12 amino acids. The CDR3 protein is CASGFQGNGYTF. The CDR3 DNA reads TGTGCCAGCGGCTTCCAGGGGAATGGCTACACCTTC.

This clonotype occurred many times. The rearrangement links TRBV7-9 to TRBJ2-7; 7 bases map to TRBD1. Germline V gene data show CDR1 as SEHNR and CDR2 as FQNEAQ (reference sequence). J was trimmed by 3 bases and V by 4 bases; bases with no gene match: 9. The CDR3 covers 15 residues. The CDR3 reads CASSSVGTVSYEQYF. The CDR3 DNA reads as TGTGCCAGCAGCTCCGTGGGGACAGTGAGCTACGAGCAGTACTTC.